A single sample gave rise to the 9 T cell receptor beta chains below, sequenced in a study of blood T cell repertoires in COVID-19. The method was immunoSEQ multiplex PCR; TCRdb's version includes in-frame clones alone and lacks a portion of them. The repertoire holds roughly 220,000 clones, with more than 75% as singletons. The sequenced material came from PBMCs or T cells enriched from blood (not recorded which). These receptors originate from a man aged 25-45 years with acute COVID-19.

V usage is TRBV7-9 and J usage is TRBJ2-7; 7 bases fit TRBD2. Germline CDR1 SEHNR, CDR2 FQNEAQ (reference sequence). V gave up 2 bases and J gave up 2 bases; unmatched junction bases: 15. The CDR3 extends over 18 amino acids. CDR3 in amino acids: CASSLYSGLGTLTYEQYF. DNA for the CDR3: TGTGCCAGCAGCTTATATTCCGGACTAGGGACCCTTACCTACGAGCAGTACTTC.

CDR3 residues: CASSRYLPGQSPISYEQYF. CDR3 in DNA: TGTGCCAGCAGCCGATATCTACCGGGACAGTCGCCGATCTCCTACGAGCAGTACTTC. This chain joins TRBV3-1 (or the pseudogene TRBV3-2) and TRBJ2-7; TRBD1 aligns across 7 bases. CDR1 is LGHDT, CDR2 YNNKEL, per germline (reference sequence). V was clipped by 4 bases and J by 0 bases; unmatched bases: 18. This CDR3 spans 19 amino acids.

The chain uses TRBV5-6 and TRBJ1-2; the D gene is possibly TRBD1 (6 bases). V was shortened by 0 bases and J by 6 bases, with 15 bases between the two germline ends. Germline V gene data show CDR1 as SGHDT and CDR2 as YYEEEE. CDR3 size: 15 residues. The CDR3 loop is CASSLVGHRADGYTF. CDR3 sequence (DNA): TGTGCCAGCAGCTTGGTTGGGCACAGGGCGGATGGCTACACCTTC.

The V and J genes are TRBV3-1 (or the pseudogene TRBV3-2) and TRBJ2-7, with 8 bases fitting TRBD2. This CDR3 region has 13 residues. Unmatched junction bases numbered 3, after V lost 4 bases and J lost 4 bases. Germline CDR1 LGHDT, CDR2 YNNKEL (reference sequence). CDR3 region: CASSLGGGYEQYF. The CDR3 DNA follows: TGTGCCAGCAGCCTAGGCGGGGGGTACGAGCAGTACTTC.

This chain links TRBV5-5 with TRBJ2-3; 8 positions match TRBD2. The trim removed 6 bases at V and 2 bases at J, leaving 8 bases unmatched. There are 15 residues in the CDR3. Germline V gene lookup returns CDR1 SGHKS and CDR2 YYEKEE (reference sequence). Here the CDR3 reads CASTPGTRNTDTQYF. The DNA for the CDR3 is TGTGCCAGCACCCCCGGGACTAGAAACACAGATACGCAGTATTTT.

The V and J genes are TRBV19 and TRBJ2-2; perhaps TRBD1 as D (6 bases). CDR1 is LNHDA, CDR2 SQIVND, per germline (reference sequence). There are 14 residues in the CDR3. V lost 3 bases and J lost 6, with 11 bases in between. CDR3 nucleotides: TGTGCCAGTAGTATTGGGGCAGGGGCCGGGGAGCTGTTTTTT. Translated, it gives CASSIGAGAGELFF.

The chain carries TRBV5-1 and TRBJ2-1, with 10 bases lining up with TRBD2. V trimming: 4 bases; J trimming: 5 bases; junction bases outside the gene matches: 9. This CDR3 has 16 amino acids. Germline CDR1 is SGHRS and CDR2 is YFSETQ. The DNA for the CDR3 is TGCGCCAGCAGCCTATGGGAGCGGGGGGGAAACAATGAGCAGTTCTTC. This encodes CASSLWERGGNNEQFF.

The chain has TRBV10-3 and TRBJ1-5, with D possibly being TRBD1 (5 bases). Germline assignment: CDR1 ENHRY and CDR2 SYGVKD. The CDR3 is 16 amino acids. Trimming shortened V by 0 bases and J by 1 base, and 10 bases separated the two germline ends. CDR3 DNA sequence: TGTGCCATCAGTGAGTCCGTAAGGGGAAGCAATCAGCCCCAGCATTTT. As protein: CAISESVRGSNQPQHF.

The CDR3 is CASRGLAGAETQYF. CDR3 DNA: TGTGCCAGCAGGGGACTAGCGGGGGCAGAGACCCAGTACTTC. The chain has TRBV7-2 and TRBJ2-5; 14 bases are shared with TRBD2. This CDR3 has 14 amino acids. With V trimmed by 6 bases and J by 4 bases, 1 base remained unmatched. The germline V gene has CDR1 SGHTA and CDR2 FQGNSA.